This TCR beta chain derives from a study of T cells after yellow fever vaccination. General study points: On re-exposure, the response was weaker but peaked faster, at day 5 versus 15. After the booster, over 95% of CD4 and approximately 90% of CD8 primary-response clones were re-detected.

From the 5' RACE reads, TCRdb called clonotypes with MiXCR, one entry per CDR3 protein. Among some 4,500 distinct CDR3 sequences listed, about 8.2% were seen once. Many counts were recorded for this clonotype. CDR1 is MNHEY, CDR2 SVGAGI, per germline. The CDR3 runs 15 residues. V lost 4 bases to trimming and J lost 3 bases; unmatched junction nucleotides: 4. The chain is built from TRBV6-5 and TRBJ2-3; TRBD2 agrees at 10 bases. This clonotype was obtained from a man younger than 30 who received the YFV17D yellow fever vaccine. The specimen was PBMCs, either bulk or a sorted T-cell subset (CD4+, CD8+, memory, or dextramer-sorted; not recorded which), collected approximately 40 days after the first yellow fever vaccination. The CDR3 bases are TGTGCCAGCAGTTCCCTAGCGGGGGTAACAGATACGCAGTATTTT. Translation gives CASSSLAGVTDTQYF.